Each of the 26 T cell receptor beta chains below was sequenced from the same sample in a study of human T cells and chemical hapten exposure. The library labeled individual cDNA molecules by adding unique molecular identifiers to them. TCRdb recomputed calls from the reads with MiXCR, one row per CDR3 protein. Among about 160 distinct CDR3 sequences, approximately 62% were seen once, and the ten largest hold 20% to 25%. The treatment denotes: therapeutic diphenylcyclopropenone sensitization with weekly scalp DPC. The sequencing here drew on whole blood, taken before DPC sensitization or 2, 6, or about 24 weeks after (not recorded which). These receptors all stem from an adult with alopecia areata. Some clones in this sample may be carry-over from other donors' samples. This table probably holds off-target reads from a library built for another chain.

The chain couples TRBV7-9 to TRBJ2-7; TRBD1 matches 7 bases. The germline CDR1 and CDR2 sequences are SEHNR and FQNEAQ (reference sequence). The CDR3 has 12 residues. J was trimmed by 5 bases and V by 5 bases; bases with no gene match: 3. CDR3 region: CASSPTGDEQYF. Here the CDR3 DNA reads TGTGCCAGCAGCCCCACAGGGGACGAGCAGTACTTC.

This clonotype was observed a single time. The V call is TRBV7-2, the J call TRBJ1-3; D is unclear. V was cut by 8 bases and J by 2 bases, with 7 bases left in between. The CDR3 is made up of 12 amino acids. Germline assignment: CDR1 SGHTA and CDR2 FQGNSA. The CDR3 spells CASDITGNTIYF. DNA of the CDR3: TGTGCCAGCGACATCACTGGAAACACCATATATTTT.

This clonotype was seen just once. The chain uses TRBV28 and TRBJ2-7; D remains ambiguous. The CDR3 contains 12 residues. CDR1 MDHEN and CDR2 SYDVKM come from the germline V gene. V was cut by 5 bases and J by 4 bases, with 9 bases left in between. The CDR3, as DNA: TGTGCCAGCAGTACGCCCGGTTACGAGCAGTACTTC. This encodes CASSTPGYEQYF.

The chain combines TRBV7-6 with TRBJ2-1, with 7 bases identical to TRBD2. The trim removed 1 base at V and 5 bases at J, leaving 5 bases unmatched. The length of the CDR3 is 15 residues. Per the germline V gene, CDR1 is SGHVS and CDR2 is FNYEAQ. The CDR3 sequence: CASSLGGRADNEQFF. CDR3 bases: TGTGCCAGCAGCTTAGGAGGGAGGGCAGACAATGAGCAGTTCTTC.

This clonotype is a singleton in its sample. V gene TRBV6-4 combines with J gene TRBJ2-3; the match to TRBD2 covers 7 bases. Germline V lookup: CDR1 MRHNA, CDR2 SNTAGT. V trimming: 1 base; J trimming: 6 bases; junction bases outside the gene matches: 1. The CDR3 consists of 13 residues. As DNA, the CDR3 is TGTGCCAGCAGTGACTGGGAGGGGGATACGCAGTATTTT. Residues: CASSDWEGDTQYF.

A few counts support this clonotype. This chain joins TRBV9 and TRBJ2-1, with D hard to call. The CDR3 contains 18 residues. Germline CDR1 and CDR2: SGDLS and YYNGEE. V was clipped by 5 bases and J by 0 bases, with 21 bases between them. For the CDR3, the DNA is TGTGCCAGCAGTGCCCCGAAGGTGGCCTTAACCTCCTACAATGAGCAGTTCTTC. This codes for CASSAPKVALTSYNEQFF.

V and J are TRBV4-2 and TRBJ1-6; TRBD1 aligns across 9 bases. The J segment lost 15 bases and the V segment lost 4 bases, leaving 10 bases of the junction unmatched. Germline CDR1 and CDR2: LGHNA and YNFKEQ. The CDR3 loop spans 14 amino acids. The DNA for the CDR3 is TGTGCCAGCAGCCCACTTCCGGGACAGGGCTACCTCCACTTT. The encoded protein is CASSPLPGQGYLHF.

The V call is TRBV20-1, the J call TRBJ2-7, with D perhaps given as TRBD1 or TRBD2 (5 bases each). Germline V CDR1 and CDR2: DFQATT, SNEGSKA (reference sequence). V was cut by 4 bases and J by 4 bases, with 20 bases left in between. CDR3 size: 15 residues. Here the CDR3 reads CSANQLEGFSYEQYF. The CDR3 DNA is TGCAGTGCTAACCAATTAGAGGGGTTCTCATACGAGCAGTACTTC.

The J gene is TRBJ2-1, the V gene TRBV11-2; unclear D gene. From germline, CDR1 is SGHAT and CDR2 FQNNGV. Trimming cost V 5 bases and J 7 bases, with 9 bases left between them. There are 12 residues in the CDR3. The CDR3 sequence: CASSPNRNEQFF. The CDR3 DNA is TGTGCCAGCAGCCCCAACCGAAATGAGCAGTTCTTC.

The chain carries TRBV4-2 and TRBJ2-7; 9 bases align to TRBD2. The CDR3 contains 17 residues. V was pared by 3 bases and J by 2 bases, with 11 bases of the junction left unmatched. The germline V gene has CDR1 LGHNA and CDR2 YNFKEQ. CDR3 protein: CASSHSLAGSPPYEQYF. CDR3 bases: TGTGCCAGCAGCCATTCCCTAGCGGGGAGTCCCCCCTACGAGCAGTACTTC.

This clonotype has more than one count but fewer than ten. The rearrangement links TRBV7-2 to TRBJ2-3, with no clear D. V dropped 5 bases and J dropped 2 bases, with 5 bases sitting between them. CDR1 and CDR2 (germline): SGHTA, FQGNSA. The CDR3 runs 12 residues. CDR3 DNA sequence: TGTGCCAGCAGCCCCCCCACAGATACGCAGTATTTT. Protein: CASSPPTDTQYF.

Regarding this clonotype: Its ends do not fully match the called genes, so a read error is possible. The chain couples TRBV10-3 to TRBJ1-2; D perhaps matches TRBD1 (5 bases). The CDR3 is 14 residues long. Germline CDR1 ENHRY, CDR2 SYGVKD. The CDR3 here is CASITGGTTSGYAF. CDR3 DNA: TGTGCCAGTATTACAGGCGGAACTACGTCCGGCTACGCCTTC.

This chain joins TRBV4-3 and TRBJ1-4; 9 nucleotides match TRBD1. The CDR3 covers 15 residues. Trimming cost V 0 bases and J 5 bases; bases outside gene matches: 1. Germline CDR1 LGHNA, CDR2 YSLEER. This CDR3 reads CASSQEGQGNEKLFF. For the CDR3, the DNA is TGCGCCAGCAGCCAAGAGGGACAGGGAAATGAAAAACTGTTTTTT.

The chain recombines TRBV4-1 with TRBJ2-3; the D gene is possibly TRBD2 (6 bases). Trimming cost V 0 bases and J 0 bases, with 13 bases left between them. Germline assignment: CDR1 MGHRA and CDR2 YSYEKL. CDR3 length: 17 residues. The CDR3 nucleotides are TGCGCCAGCAGCCAAGATAGGCTAGCGAGGAGCACAGATACGCAGTATTTT. It yields the protein CASSQDRLARSTDTQYF.

A single count supports this clonotype. The rearrangement links TRBV7-9 to TRBJ1-4; 10 nucleotides line up with TRBD1. The germline V gene encodes CDR1 SEHNR and CDR2 FQNEAQ (reference sequence). The CDR3 has 15 amino acids. Losses at the gene ends were 4 bases for V and 8 bases for J; bases not matched to a gene: 7. The CDR3 DNA is TGTGCCAGCAGCTCCGGACAGGGGGGTCGGGAAAAACTGTTTTTT. Translating gives CASSSGQGGREKLFF.

V usage is TRBV7-9 and J usage is TRBJ2-3, with D uncertain. The V and J ends lost 6 bases and 0 bases respectively, with 4 bases between them. CDR3 length: 12 residues. The germline V gene encodes CDR1 SEHNR and CDR2 FQNEAQ (reference sequence). Here the CDR3 DNA reads TGTGCCAGCAGGCGGAGCACAGATACGCAGTATTTT. It codes for CASRRSTDTQYF.

The V gene is TRBV14, the J gene TRBJ1-3; D is uncertain. The germline V gene has CDR1 SGHDN and CDR2 FVKESK. Trimming removed 2 bases at V and 2 bases at J, with 7 bases between. The CDR3 runs to 14 residues. CDR3 nucleotides: TGTGCCAGCAGCCAAAGCAGTCCTGGAAACACCATATATTTT. Translation: CASSQSSPGNTIYF. Looking up the rest from reference TRBV14 and TRBJ1-3 gives the full variable domain: EAGVTQFPSHSVIEKGQTVTLRCDPISGHDNLYWYRRVMGKEIKFLLHFVKESKQDESGMPNNRFLAERTGGTYSTLKVQPAELEDSGVYFCASSQSSPGNTIYFGEGSWLTVV.

The chain has TRBV11-3 and TRBJ2-2; TRBD1 might be the D (6 bases). This CDR3 comprises 17 residues. V was trimmed by 0 bases and J by 4 bases, leaving 15 bases between them. Germline V CDR1 and CDR2: SGHNT, YENEEA. The CDR3 region has the DNA TGTGCCAGCAGCTTAGAATTGGGGGCGCGTGGCACCGGGGAGCTGTTTTTT. Its translation is CASSLELGARGTGELFF.

In this sample, this clonotype turned up a few times. The rearrangement links TRBV2 to TRBJ2-1; 12 positions agree with TRBD2. The CDR3 is made up of 14 amino acids. The trim removed 6 bases at V and 7 bases at J, leaving 4 bases unmatched. Per germline, CDR1 SNHLY and CDR2 FYNNEI. The CDR3 loop is CASSSTSGRNEQFF. The CDR3 region has the DNA TGTGCCAGCAGCTCGACTAGCGGGAGAAATGAGCAGTTCTTC.

This chain uses TRBV4-2 with TRBJ2-3; 11 nucleotides agree with TRBD2. CDR3 size: 18 residues. The germline CDR1 and CDR2 sequences are LGHNA and YNFKEQ. V shed 4 bases and J 0 bases; nucleotides not matched to a gene: 9. This CDR3 is CASSPRGTSGPSTDTQYF. The CDR3 DNA sequence: TGTGCCAGCAGCCCCCGAGGGACTAGCGGACCTAGCACAGATACGCAGTATTTT.

This clonotype was seen a handful of times. The J gene is TRBJ1-4, the V gene TRBV29-1; D is perhaps TRBD1 (6 bases). Germline CDR1 reads SQVTM; CDR2 reads ANQGSEA. This CDR3 spans 14 amino acids. Trimming pared 5 bases from V and 6 bases from J, leaving 16 bases between. The CDR3 DNA is TGCAGCGTTTCCTCGACAGGCGGATATGAAAAACTGTTTTTT. Translated: CSVSSTGGYEKLFF. Full variable domain (missing parts from reference TRBV29-1 and TRBJ1-4): SAVISQKPSRDICQRGTSLTIQCQVDSQVTMMFWYRQQPGQSLTLIATANQGSEATYESGFVIDKFPISRPNLTFSTLTVSNMSPEDSSIYLCSVSSTGGYEKLFFGSGTQLSVL.

The CDR3 region is CASSSRFRGRALDTQYF. As DNA, the CDR3 is TGTGCCAGCAGCTCCCGTTTTCGAGGGAGGGCCTTAGATACGCAGTATTTT. This sequence joins TRBV7-9 and TRBJ2-3, with TRBD2 matching 7 bases. V trimming: 4 bases; J trimming: 5 bases; junction bases outside the gene matches: 15. The length of the CDR3 is 17 residues. Per the germline V gene, CDR1 is SEHNR and CDR2 is FQNEAQ (reference sequence).

Regarding this clonotype: Relative to the germline gene, one junction end is altered; a read error may explain this. The chain employs TRBV10-3 and TRBJ2-3; 15 bases line up with TRBD2. The CDR3 has 14 residues. In germline, CDR1 is ENHRY, CDR2 SYGVKD. The CDR3 DNA is TGCGCCACCGGGACTAGCGGGAGGACAGATACGCAGTATTTT. Its translation: CATGTSGRTDTQYF.

This sequence joins TRBV6-1 and TRBJ2-5; D unresolved. The CDR3 totals 15 residues. Trimming took off 0 bases at V and 5 bases at J, with 13 bases between the two ends. The V gene's germline CDR1 is MNHNS and CDR2 SASEGT. The CDR3 sequence is CASSEASLDPETQYF. In nucleotides, the CDR3 is TGTGCCAGCAGTGAAGCGAGTCTCGACCCCGAGACCCAGTACTTC.

V gene TRBV7-8 combines with J gene TRBJ1-6; 9 positions match TRBD1. The V and J ends lost 1 base and 10 bases, in that order; junction bases with no gene match: 5. CDR3 length: 15 amino acids. CDR1 and CDR2 (germline): SGHVS, FQNEAQ. The CDR3 bases are TGTGCCAGCAGCTTAGAGGACAGGGGAGGATCACCCCTCCACTTT. It codes for CASSLEDRGGSPLHF.

The V and J genes are TRBV5-1 and TRBJ2-1; D is perhaps TRBD2 (5 bases). The CDR3 is 14 residues long. V was pared by 4 bases and J by 9 bases, with 17 bases between. Germline V gene data show CDR1 as SGHRS and CDR2 as YFSETQ. The CDR3 bases are TGCGCCAGCAGCCCCCGGGATCCCGGAGGTGAGCAGTTCTTC. Encoded protein: CASSPRDPGGEQFF.